The T cell receptor (beta chain) described here comes from a study of T cell responses to AZD1222 COVID-19 vaccine. Study in general: Pooling of second doses given at about 4 or about 12 weeks was done. General study findings and limits: Vaccine-associated CD4 TCRs ranged over spike, dominating at 160-218 and 743-854. White British people made up most donors, females outnumbered males, and clonal diversity was possibly underestimated. Unmutated variant regions reportedly attract nearly half of all spike-specific TCRs.

Germline V gives CDR1 MDHEN, CDR2 SYDVKM. The CDR3 has 13 amino acids. V trimming: 3 bases; J trimming: 4 bases; junction bases outside the gene matches: 1. Remarks on this clone: The antigen is unknown.

Clones were sequenced by immunoSEQ multiplex PCR, and TCRdb holds only the in-frame ones, with some missing. The table includes about 150,000 clones, 90% to 95% detected once. This clonotype originated in an adult in good health. The starting material was peripheral blood, obtained on day 0 of AZD1222 vaccination. The rearrangement joins TRBV28 to TRBJ1-2; 8 nucleotides align to TRBD1. The CDR3 DNA reads TGTGCCAGCAGTTTGACAGGGGCCTATGGCTACACCTTC. The encoded protein is CASSLTGAYGYTF.